This T cell receptor beta chain was obtained from a study of beta chain features in type 1 diabetes. Study overall: Across the samples, 90 million to 120 million sorted cells were examined in total. Study-level results: Type 1 diabetes patients had TCRB CDR3s that were shorter (moderately but significantly so) in all four CD4+ subsets.

TCRB transcripts that were expressed got sequenced, as all of the isolated RNA had been reverse transcribed. Libraries were prepared by immunoSEQ multiplex PCR; TCRdb keeps only in-frame clonotypes and omits some of them. The sample consists of about 300,000 clones, roughly 14% of them appearing once. V was shortened by 3 bases and J by 8 bases, with 12 bases between the two germline ends. This CDR3 is 13 amino acids long. Per the germline V gene, CDR1 is SGHRS and CDR2 is YFSETQ. This clone has more than one count but fewer than ten. Its matching antigen is unknown. This clonotype was obtained from a woman aged 18-35 years with type 1 diabetes. J is TRBJ2-4 and V is TRBV5-1; D might be TRBD2 (6 bases). Sequencing was carried out using naive CD4+ T cells from blood. The CDR3 protein is CASSWDSGDIQYF. CDR3 bases: TGCGCCAGCAGCTGGGACTCTGGGGACATTCAGTACTTC.